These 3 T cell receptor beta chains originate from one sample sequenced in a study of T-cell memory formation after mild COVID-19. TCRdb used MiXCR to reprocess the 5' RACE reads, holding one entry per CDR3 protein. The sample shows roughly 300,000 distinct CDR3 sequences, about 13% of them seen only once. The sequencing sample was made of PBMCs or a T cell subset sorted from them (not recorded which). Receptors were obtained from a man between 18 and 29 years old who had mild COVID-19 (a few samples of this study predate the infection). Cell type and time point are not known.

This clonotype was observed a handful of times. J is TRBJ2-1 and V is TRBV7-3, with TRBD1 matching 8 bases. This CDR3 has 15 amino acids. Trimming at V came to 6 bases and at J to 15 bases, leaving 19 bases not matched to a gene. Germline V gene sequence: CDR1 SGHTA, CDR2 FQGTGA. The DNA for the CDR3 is TGTGCCAGCAGTCCAGCCCCGGACAGGGACCTCCGAGTGTTCTTC. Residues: CASSPAPDRDLRVFF.

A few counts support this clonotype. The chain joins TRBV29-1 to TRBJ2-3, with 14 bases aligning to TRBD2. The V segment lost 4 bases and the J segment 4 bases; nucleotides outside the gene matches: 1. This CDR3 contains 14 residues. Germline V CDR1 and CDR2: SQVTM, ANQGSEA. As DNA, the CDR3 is TGCAGCGTTGTGGGACTAGCGGGGGCAGATACGCAGTATTTT. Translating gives CSVVGLAGADTQYF.

The CDR3 loop is CASSQVLGRGTEAFF. For the CDR3, the DNA is TGCGCCAGCAGCCAAGTCCTCGGTAGGGGCACTGAAGCTTTCTTT. V and J are TRBV4-3 and TRBJ1-1, with TRBD1 as a possible D gene (5 bases). The CDR3 is made up of 15 amino acids. The germline gives CDR1 LGHNA, CDR2 YSLEER. The V end was cut by 1 base, the J end by 4 bases, with 13 bases between.